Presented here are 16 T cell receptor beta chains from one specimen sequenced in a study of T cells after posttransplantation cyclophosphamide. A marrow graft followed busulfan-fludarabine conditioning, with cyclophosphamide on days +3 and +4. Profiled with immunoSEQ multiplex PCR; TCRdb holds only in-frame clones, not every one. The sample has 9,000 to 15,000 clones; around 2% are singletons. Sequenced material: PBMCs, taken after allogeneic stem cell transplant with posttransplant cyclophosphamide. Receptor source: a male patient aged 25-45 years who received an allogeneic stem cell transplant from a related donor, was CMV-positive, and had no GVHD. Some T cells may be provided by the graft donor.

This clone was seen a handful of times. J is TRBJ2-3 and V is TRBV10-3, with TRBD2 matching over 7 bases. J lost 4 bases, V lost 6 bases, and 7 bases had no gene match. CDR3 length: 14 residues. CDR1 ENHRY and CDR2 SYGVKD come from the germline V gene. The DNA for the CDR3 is TGTGCCATCAGAGATGGCGGGGGAGCAGATACGCAGTATTTT. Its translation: CAIRDGGGADTQYF.

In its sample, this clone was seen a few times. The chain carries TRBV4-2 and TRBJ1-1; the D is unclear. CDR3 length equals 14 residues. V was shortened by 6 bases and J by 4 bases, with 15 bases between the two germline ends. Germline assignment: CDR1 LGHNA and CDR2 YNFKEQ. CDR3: CASRQTAQPTEAFF. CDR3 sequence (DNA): TGTGCCAGCAGACAAACAGCTCAACCCACTGAAGCTTTCTTT.

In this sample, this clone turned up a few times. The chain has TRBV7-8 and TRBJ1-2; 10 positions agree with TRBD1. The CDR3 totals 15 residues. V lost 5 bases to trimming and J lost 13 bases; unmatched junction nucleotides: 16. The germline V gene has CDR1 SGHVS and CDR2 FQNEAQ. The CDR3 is CASSLDRTGGTRSTF. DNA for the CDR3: TGTGCCAGCAGCCTGGACAGGACAGGGGGTACTAGGTCCACCTTC.

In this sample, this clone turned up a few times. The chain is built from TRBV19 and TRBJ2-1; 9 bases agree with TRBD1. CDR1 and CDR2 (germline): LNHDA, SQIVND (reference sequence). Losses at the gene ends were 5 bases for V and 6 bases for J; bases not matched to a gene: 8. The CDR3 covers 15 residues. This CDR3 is CASSPLGQGPNEQFF. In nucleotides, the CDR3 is TGTGCCAGTAGTCCCCTGGGACAGGGTCCCAATGAGCAGTTCTTC.

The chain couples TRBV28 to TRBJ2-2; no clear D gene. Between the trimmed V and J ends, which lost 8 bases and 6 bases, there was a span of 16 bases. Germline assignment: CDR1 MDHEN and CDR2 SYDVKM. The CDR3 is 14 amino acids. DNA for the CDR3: TGTGCCAGCGGTGACCGAGGTGTGGCCGGGGAGCTGTTTTTT. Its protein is CASGDRGVAGELFF.

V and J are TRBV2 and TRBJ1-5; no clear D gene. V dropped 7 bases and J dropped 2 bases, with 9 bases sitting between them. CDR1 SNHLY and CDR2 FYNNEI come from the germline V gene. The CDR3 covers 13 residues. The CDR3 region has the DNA TGTGCCAGCAATTCCCCGGGCAATCAGCCCCAGCATTTT. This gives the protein CASNSPGNQPQHF. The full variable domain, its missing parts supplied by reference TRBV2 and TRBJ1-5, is EPEVTQTPSHQVTQMGQEVILRCVPISNHLYFYWYRQILGQKVEFLVSFYNNEISEKSEIFDDQFSVERPDGSNFTLKIRSTKLEDSAMYFCASNSPGNQPQHFGDGTRLSIL.

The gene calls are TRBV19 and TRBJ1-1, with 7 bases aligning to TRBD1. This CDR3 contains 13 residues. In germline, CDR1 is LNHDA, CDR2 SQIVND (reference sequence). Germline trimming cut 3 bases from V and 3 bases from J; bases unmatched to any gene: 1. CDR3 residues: CASSIGTDTEAFF. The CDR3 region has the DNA TGTGCCAGTAGTATCGGGACAGACACTGAAGCTTTCTTT.

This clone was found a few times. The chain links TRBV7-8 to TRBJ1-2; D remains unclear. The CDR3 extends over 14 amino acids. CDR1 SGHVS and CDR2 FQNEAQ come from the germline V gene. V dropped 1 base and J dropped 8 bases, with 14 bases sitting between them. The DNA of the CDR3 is TGTGCCAGCAGCTTAGAGGAGCGTGGGTCGGGCTACACCTTC. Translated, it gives CASSLEERGSGYTF.

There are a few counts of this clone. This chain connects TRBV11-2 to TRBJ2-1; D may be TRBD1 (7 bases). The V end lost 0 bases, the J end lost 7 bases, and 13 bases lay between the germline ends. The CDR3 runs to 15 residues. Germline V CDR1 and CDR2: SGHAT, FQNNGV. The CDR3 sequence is CASSLDPRGVNEQFF. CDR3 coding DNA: TGTGCCAGCAGCTTAGATCCCAGGGGGGTAAATGAGCAGTTCTTC.

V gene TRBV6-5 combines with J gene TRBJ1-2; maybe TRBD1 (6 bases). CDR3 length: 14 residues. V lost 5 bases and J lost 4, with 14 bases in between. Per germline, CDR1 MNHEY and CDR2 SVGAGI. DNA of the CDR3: TGTGCCAGCAGTCGTCAGGGGAACTTCTATGGCTACACCTTC. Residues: CASSRQGNFYGYTF.

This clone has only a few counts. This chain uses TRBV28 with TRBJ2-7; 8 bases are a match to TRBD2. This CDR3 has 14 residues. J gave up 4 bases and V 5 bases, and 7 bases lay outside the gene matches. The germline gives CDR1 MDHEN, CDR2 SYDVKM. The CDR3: CASSPASGRYEQYF. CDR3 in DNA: TGTGCCAGCAGTCCTGCTAGCGGGCGGTACGAGCAGTACTTC.

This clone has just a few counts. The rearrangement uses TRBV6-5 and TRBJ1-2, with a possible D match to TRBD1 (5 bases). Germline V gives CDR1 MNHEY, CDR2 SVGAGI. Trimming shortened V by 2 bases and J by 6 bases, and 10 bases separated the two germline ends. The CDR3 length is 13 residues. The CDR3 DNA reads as TGTGCCAGCAGTTACATTTGGGGGGATGGCTACACCTTC. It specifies CASSYIWGDGYTF.

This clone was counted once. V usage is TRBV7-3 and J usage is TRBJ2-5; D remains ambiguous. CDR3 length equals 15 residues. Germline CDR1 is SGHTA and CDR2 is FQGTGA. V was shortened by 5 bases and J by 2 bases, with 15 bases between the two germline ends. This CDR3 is CASSPQRGTQETQYF. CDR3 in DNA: TGTGCCAGCAGCCCCCAGCGTGGCACACAAGAGACCCAGTACTTC. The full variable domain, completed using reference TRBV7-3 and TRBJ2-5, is GAGVSQTPSNKVTEKGKYVELRCDPISGHTALYWYRQSLGQGPEFLIYFQGTGAADDSGLPNDRFFAVRPEGSVSTLKIQRTERGDSAVYLCASSPQRGTQETQYFGPGTRLLVL.

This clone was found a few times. CDR3 sequence: CASSLTGIIIDEQFF. The CDR3 bases are TGTGCCAGCAGCTTAACCGGGATTATTATAGATGAGCAGTTCTTC. The chain joins TRBV7-6 to TRBJ2-1, with a weak D call TRBD2 (5 bases). Per the germline V gene, CDR1 is SGHVS and CDR2 is FNYEAQ. The CDR3 is 15 residues long. The V end was cut by 2 bases, the J end by 8 bases, with 16 bases between.

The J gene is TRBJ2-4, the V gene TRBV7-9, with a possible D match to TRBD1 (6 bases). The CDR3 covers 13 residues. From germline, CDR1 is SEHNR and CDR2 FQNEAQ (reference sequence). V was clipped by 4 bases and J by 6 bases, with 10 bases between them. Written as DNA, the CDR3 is TGTGCCAGCAGCTCCAGGGGTGGAAACATTCAGTACTTC. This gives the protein CASSSRGGNIQYF.

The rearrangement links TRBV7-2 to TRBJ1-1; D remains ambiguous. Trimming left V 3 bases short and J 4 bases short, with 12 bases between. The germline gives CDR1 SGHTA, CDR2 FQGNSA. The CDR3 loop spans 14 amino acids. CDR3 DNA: TGTGCCAGCAGCTTGGCCCGGCCGGGCACTGAAGCTTTCTTT. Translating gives CASSLARPGTEAFF. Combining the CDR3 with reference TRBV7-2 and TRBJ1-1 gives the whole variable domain GAGVSQSPSNKVTEKGKDVELRCDPISGHTALYWYRQSLGQGLEFLIYFQGNSAPDKSGLPSDRFSAERTGGSVSTLTIQRTQQEDSAVYLCASSLARPGTEAFFGQGTRLTVV.